These 25 T cell receptor beta chains were all obtained from the same sample, sequenced in a study of shared clonotypes between healthy human individuals. TCRdb keeps only in-frame clones here, not all; method: immunoSEQ multiplex PCR. This sample has some 580,000 clones, with roughly 97% found just once. What was sequenced was naive CD4+ T cells sorted from blood. The subset denotes: CD45RA+ positively selected. The receptors stem from a woman aged 30 to 39 in good health.

The CDR3 nucleotides read TGTGCCAGCAGTTTTAGGCAGACCTTAGAATCCTACGAGCAGTACTTC. This codes for CASSFRQTLESYEQYF. The chain recombines TRBV28 with TRBJ2-7; D is uncertain. Germline V gives CDR1 MDHEN, CDR2 SYDVKM. The CDR3 contains 16 residues. V was shortened by 3 bases and J by 1 base, with 16 bases between the two germline ends.

The chain recombines TRBV7-8 with TRBJ1-1; possible D gene TRBD1, 5 bases. Trimming shortened V by 5 bases and J by 0 bases, and 10 bases separated the two germline ends. Germline lookup yields CDR1 SGHVS and CDR2 FQNEAQ. The CDR3 sequence is 14 residues long. CDR3 residues: CASSRQGVNTEAFF. The CDR3, as DNA: TGTGCCAGCAGCCGTCAGGGCGTGAACACTGAAGCTTTCTTT.

Notes on this clone: One junction end does not reproduce the germline sequence, and a read error may be involved. The V and J genes are TRBV11-2 and TRBJ1-3; D call uncertain. This CDR3 region has 13 residues. The germline gives CDR1 SGHAT, CDR2 FQNNGV. The DNA of the CDR3 is TGTGCCAGCAGCTTAGATTCCCACGCGGGTAGTCATTTT. Amino acid sequence: CASSLDSHAGSHF.

As DNA, the CDR3 is TGTGCCAGCAGTACCGAGGGGAAAGGTTCACCCCTCCACTTT. This gives the protein CASSTEGKGSPLHF. The gene calls are TRBV2 and TRBJ1-6; D might be TRBD1 (5 bases). V lost 5 bases and J lost 9, with 14 bases in between. Per the germline V gene, CDR1 is SNHLY and CDR2 is FYNNEI. CDR3 length: 14 amino acids.

The V gene is TRBV6-1, the J gene TRBJ2-7; 9 bases fit TRBD1. V was pared by 6 bases and J by 6 bases, with 9 bases of the junction left unmatched. Per germline, CDR1 MNHNS and CDR2 SASEGT. The CDR3 is 14 amino acids. CDR3 sequence reads: CASSARDRVSEQYF. CDR3 sequence (DNA): TGTGCCAGCAGCGCACGGGACAGGGTCTCCGAGCAGTACTTC.

This chain joins TRBV28 and TRBJ1-3; 7 positions agree with TRBD1. Germline CDR1 reads MDHEN; CDR2 reads SYDVKM. After removal of 5 bases from V and 2 bases from J, the junction contained 6 bases not matched to a gene. The CDR3 has 15 amino acids. The CDR3 DNA reads as TGTGCCAGCAGTGCCCCGAGGGGGCCTGGAAACACCATATATTTT. Translating gives CASSAPRGPGNTIYF.

The V and J genes are TRBV28 and TRBJ2-2, with 10 nucleotides matching TRBD2. The germline CDR1 and CDR2 sequences are MDHEN and SYDVKM. Trimming cost V 9 bases and J 2 bases; bases outside gene matches: 6. The CDR3 totals 15 residues. Written as DNA, the CDR3 is TGTGCCAGTCGGCGGACTAGCGGAAACACCGGGGAGCTGTTTTTT. Its protein product is CASRRTSGNTGELFF.

The chain uses TRBV10-3 and TRBJ2-5, with 12 nucleotides matching TRBD2. The tail of the sequence fits TRBJ2-7 better, so the J call may be wrong. The CDR3 is 17 residues long. Per the germline V gene, CDR1 is ENHRY and CDR2 is SYGVKD. CDR3 in amino acids: CAISRLAGARSSYEQYF. In DNA, the CDR3 is TGTGCCATCAGCCGACTAGCGGGAGCTCGGAGCTCCTACGAGCAGTACTTC.

This clone came up once. The rearrangement links TRBV5-5 to TRBJ2-7; 10 nucleotides align to TRBD2. The germline gives CDR1 SGHKS, CDR2 YYEKEE (reference sequence). J gave up 2 bases and V 4 bases, and 9 bases lay outside the gene matches. The CDR3 loop spans 16 amino acids. This chain's CDR3 is CASSRAASGSPYEQYF. The CDR3 DNA is TGTGCCAGCAGCCGGGCGGCTAGCGGGAGCCCCTACGAGCAGTACTTC.

J is TRBJ1-4 and V is TRBV2; 9 bases fit TRBD1. CDR1 is SNHLY and CDR2 is FYNNEI in the germline V gene. The CDR3 length is 15 residues. Trimming cost V 4 bases and J 4 bases; bases outside gene matches: 4. The CDR3 is CASSGQGVVNEKLFF. CDR3 DNA sequence: TGTGCCAGCAGTGGACAGGGGGTTGTTAATGAAAAACTGTTTTTT. Variable domain in full (rest from reference TRBV2 and TRBJ1-4): EPEVTQTPSHQVTQMGQEVILRCVPISNHLYFYWYRQILGQKVEFLVSFYNNEISEKSEIFDDQFSVERPDGSNFTLKIRSTKLEDSAMYFCASSGQGVVNEKLFFGSGTQLSVL.

The chain has TRBV5-1 and TRBJ2-2; maybe TRBD2 (6 bases). Trimming pared 4 bases from V and 1 base from J, leaving 14 bases between. The CDR3 totals 16 residues. Per germline, CDR1 SGHRS and CDR2 YFSETQ. This CDR3 reads CASSPGTRGNTGELFF. The CDR3 nucleotides read TGCGCCAGCAGCCCGGGGACTCGTGGGAACACCGGGGAGCTGTTTTTT.

The gene calls are TRBV2 and TRBJ2-7; weak D call: TRBD1 (5 bases). Trimming stripped 6 bases from V and 0 bases from J, with 15 bases between. CDR1 is SNHLY, CDR2 FYNNEI, per germline. This CDR3 has 15 residues. As DNA, the CDR3 is TGTGCCAGCAGGACCAGGGCCCCTCTCTCCTACGAGCAGTACTTC. Protein sequence: CASRTRAPLSYEQYF.

The chain employs TRBV6-1 and TRBJ1-2; 12 bases agree with TRBD1. CDR1 is MNHNS, CDR2 SASEGT, per germline. V dropped 3 bases and J dropped 3; count of bases not matched to a gene: 5. This CDR3 is built from 16 residues. CDR3 nucleotide sequence: TGTGCCAGCAGTGATCCGGGACAGGGGGCTTACTATGGCTACACCTTC. This translates into CASSDPGQGAYYGYTF.

The chain uses TRBV29-1 and TRBJ2-1, with no clear D. The CDR3 sequence is 14 residues long. V lost 6 bases, J lost 5 bases, and 17 bases lay in between. Germline V CDR1 and CDR2: SQVTM, ANQGSEA. CDR3 in amino acids: CSVDERRFNNEQFF. The DNA for the CDR3 is TGCAGCGTCGACGAACGGCGGTTCAACAATGAGCAGTTCTTC.

The V gene is TRBV29-1, the J gene TRBJ2-2; 9 bases align to TRBD2. This CDR3 is 14 amino acids long. V was pared by 1 base and J by 6 bases, with 3 bases of the junction left unmatched. Germline assignment: CDR1 SQVTM and CDR2 ANQGSEA. CDR3 protein: CSVEGREGPGELFF. In DNA, the CDR3 is TGCAGCGTTGAAGGGCGGGAGGGCCCCGGGGAGCTGTTTTTT.

The chain joins TRBV5-1 to TRBJ1-1, with 10 bases aligning to TRBD1. The CDR3 loop spans 19 amino acids. V gave up 4 bases and J gave up 3 bases; unmatched junction bases: 18. Germline values: CDR1 SGHRS, CDR2 YFSETQ. The CDR3 DNA sequence: TGCGCCAGCAGCCCCTTTCGACAGGGGGCAAGGGTCGGGGACACTGAAGCTTTCTTT. Translated: CASSPFRQGARVGDTEAFF. The full variable domain, rest sourced from reference TRBV5-1 and TRBJ1-1, is KAGVTQTPRYLIKTRGQQVTLSCSPISGHRSVSWYQQTPGQGLQFLFEYFSETQRNKGNFPGRFSGRQFSNSRSEMNVSTLELGDSALYLCASSPFRQGARVGDTEAFFGQGTRLTVV.

The genes are TRBV7-2 and TRBJ1-2; TRBD1 aligns across 12 bases. The germline gives CDR1 SGHTA, CDR2 FQGNSA. The trim removed 3 bases at V and 6 bases at J, leaving 11 bases unmatched. The CDR3 is 17 residues long. CDR3 protein: CASSLSRDRGLYNGYTF. The CDR3 DNA follows: TGTGCCAGCAGCTTGTCCCGGGACAGGGGGCTATATAATGGCTACACCTTC.

This chain joins TRBV5-8 and TRBJ2-1; the D gene could be TRBD1 or TRBD2 (5 bases each). V gave up 3 bases and J gave up 4 bases, with 8 bases separating them. Germline-derived CDR1 and CDR2 are SGHTS and YDEGEE. The CDR3 extends over 13 amino acids. CDR3 DNA: TGTGCCAGCAGCTGGGGCGGGTACAATGAGCAGTTCTTC. Translated: CASSWGGYNEQFF.

This sequence joins TRBV7-3 and TRBJ2-2; D perhaps matches TRBD1 (5 bases). Trimming removed 5 bases from V and 1 base from J, with 8 bases in between. Germline loops: CDR1 SGHTA, CDR2 FQGTGA. The length of the CDR3 is 14 residues. The CDR3 here is CASSRGQNTGELFF. The CDR3, as DNA: TGTGCCAGCAGCCGCGGACAGAACACCGGGGAGCTGTTTTTT. Supplemented by reference TRBV7-3 and TRBJ2-2, the full variable domain reads GAGVSQTPSNKVTEKGKYVELRCDPISGHTALYWYRQSLGQGPEFLIYFQGTGAADDSGLPNDRFFAVRPEGSVSTLKIQRTERGDSAVYLCASSRGQNTGELFFGEGSRLTVL.

The chain recombines TRBV30 with TRBJ1-1; D is perhaps TRBD1 (6 bases). CDR1 is GTSNPN and CDR2 is SVGIG in the germline V gene (reference sequence). V lost 8 bases to trimming and J lost 5 bases, with 15 bases between them. The CDR3 has 12 residues. The chain's CDR3 is CAGHLDRTEAFF. DNA for the CDR3: TGTGCCGGGCACCTAGACAGGACTGAAGCTTTCTTT.

This clone was picked up one time. The chain uses TRBV30 and TRBJ2-1; D may be TRBD2 (5 bases). Trimming removed 2 bases at V and 3 bases at J, with 8 bases between. Germline V gene sequence: CDR1 GTSNPN, CDR2 SVGIG (reference sequence). CDR3 length equals 13 residues. The CDR3 DNA reads TGTGCCTGGAGTCCGGGGAGCTACAATGAGCAGTTCTTC. Translating it yields CAWSPGSYNEQFF. The whole variable domain, filled in from reference TRBV30 and TRBJ2-1, reads SQTIHQWPATLVQPVGSPLSLECTVEGTSNPNLYWYRQAAGRGLQLLFYSVGIGQISSEVPQNLSASRPQDRQFILSSKKLLLSDSGFYLCAWSPGSYNEQFFGPGTRLTVL.

V and J are TRBV9 and TRBJ2-7; 7 nucleotides agree with TRBD2. The germline V gene has CDR1 SGDLS and CDR2 YYNGEE. CDR3 size: 13 residues. Trimming removed 6 bases from V and 4 bases from J; junction bases left unmatched: 7. The CDR3 here is CASTLRGLYEQYF. CDR3 in DNA: TGTGCCAGCACCCTGCGGGGACTATACGAGCAGTACTTC.

The gene calls are TRBV5-1 and TRBJ2-2; the D is unclear. Germline V CDR1 and CDR2: SGHRS, YFSETQ. V lost 0 bases, J lost 3 bases, and 12 bases lay in between. The CDR3 spans 16 residues. The chain's CDR3 is CASSLVSTIHTGELFF. For the CDR3, the DNA is TGCGCCAGCAGCTTGGTTTCGACGATTCACACCGGGGAGCTGTTTTTT.

The chain uses TRBV28 and TRBJ1-6; perhaps TRBD1 as D (5 bases). CDR1 and CDR2 from the germline V gene are MDHEN and SYDVKM. The CDR3 loop spans 15 amino acids. V lost 10 bases and J lost 4, with 17 bases in between. This CDR3 is CATRGETGYNSPLHF. CDR3 bases: TGTGCCACCCGAGGGGAGACGGGATATAATTCACCCCTCCACTTT.

V is TRBV10-2 and J is TRBJ2-2, with D unclear. There are 15 residues in the CDR3. Trimming removed 3 bases from V and 4 bases from J, with 12 bases in between. The germline gives CDR1 WSHSY, CDR2 SAAADI. The CDR3 DNA is TGCGCCAGCAGTGATCGGGCACCGACCACCGGGGAGCTGTTTTTT. This sequence encodes CASSDRAPTTGELFF.